A selection of T cell receptor beta chains follows, all from one sample in a study of blood T cell repertoires in COVID-19. Sequenced by immunoSEQ multiplex PCR; TCRdb stores in-frame clones only, minus some. The repertoire has about 100,000 clones, about 77% of them found once; the top ten carry around 10%. Sequenced input: peripheral blood. The receptors were sampled from a woman in her 70s with acute or convalescent COVID-19. Each CDR3 is given with its conserved first and last residue. The order of the fields is J gene, D gene, V gene, clone size, CDR3 DNA, CDR3 protein. D genes are given only for firm matches. Expanded clones get a size class; other rows say once, few or many, or leave the size out.

j_gene: TRBJ1-5; d_gene: NA; v_gene: TRBV3-1/TRBV3-2; abundance: NA; CDR3nt: TGTGCCAGCAGCCAAGGAGGGAATAGCAATCAGCCCCAGCATTTT; CDR3aa: CASSQGGNSNQPQHF
j_gene: TRBJ2-3; d_gene: TRBD2; v_gene: TRBV28; abundance: NA; CDR3nt: TGTGCCAGCAGTTTACCTAGCGGGGGGACAGATACGCAGTATTTT; CDR3aa: CASSLPSGGTDTQYF
j_gene: TRBJ2-3; d_gene: TRBD2; v_gene: TRBV20-1; abundance: few; CDR3nt: TGCAGTGCGAGTAGCGGGTGGGGGGGCACAGATACGCAGTATTTT; CDR3aa: CSASSGWGGTDTQYF
j_gene: TRBJ2-3; d_gene: NA; v_gene: TRBV7-6; abundance: NA; CDR3nt: TGTGCCAGCTCCCCCCGGGTGGCGGGGGCCGGCACAGATACGCAGTATTTT; CDR3aa: CASSPRVAGAGTDTQYF
j_gene: TRBJ1-4; d_gene: NA; v_gene: TRBV9; abundance: NA; CDR3nt: TGTGCCAGCAGCGTTGGCACGAACCATGAAAAACTGTTTTTT; CDR3aa: CASSVGTNHEKLFF
j_gene: TRBJ2-3; d_gene: NA; v_gene: TRBV19; abundance: NA; CDR3nt: TGTGCCAGTAGTTTATCGGGAGATACGCAGTATTTT; CDR3aa: CASSLSGDTQYF
j_gene: TRBJ2-1; d_gene: NA; v_gene: TRBV19; abundance: NA; CDR3nt: TGTGCCAGTAGTATACGGGAGCTAGCTGGTGAGCAGTTCTTC; CDR3aa: CASSIRELAGEQFF
j_gene: TRBJ2-5; d_gene: TRBD1; v_gene: TRBV27; abundance: NA; CDR3nt: TGTGCCAGCAGTTTATCGGGGACAGGGGGCTTGGAGACCCAGTACTTC; CDR3aa: CASSLSGTGGLETQYF
j_gene: TRBJ1-4; d_gene: NA; v_gene: TRBV27; abundance: NA; CDR3nt: TGTGCCAGCAGGCGGGGGTCGCCTAATGAAAAACTGTTTTTT; CDR3aa: CASRRGSPNEKLFF
j_gene: TRBJ2-1; d_gene: TRBD2; v_gene: TRBV19; abundance: NA; CDR3nt: TGTGCCAGTAGTATAAGGGGACTAGCGGGGGTTAGCTCCTACAATGAGCAGTTCTTC; CDR3aa: CASSIRGLAGVSSYNEQFF
j_gene: TRBJ1-6; d_gene: TRBD1; v_gene: TRBV6-1; abundance: NA; CDR3nt: TGTGCCAGCAGTGAAATACAGGGGAATTCACCCCTCCACTTT; CDR3aa: CASSEIQGNSPLHF